This is a list of T cell receptor beta chains from one sample in a study of blood T cells in healthy people across ages. MiXCR was run by TCRdb on the 5' RACE reads, yielding one entry per CDR3 protein. The table records around 1,700,000 distinct CDR3 sequences, under 30% of them present only once. Sequencing used blood. The receptor source for this set is a young woman in good health. Each CDR3 is given with its conserved first and last residue. Each record gives: CDR3 length, V gene, CDR3 protein.

14 | TRBV14 | CASSQVRTADGYTF
14 | TRBV27 | CASRRRGVAYEQYF
16 | TRBV20-1 | CSARGQGETRTDTQYF
13 | TRBV29-1 | CSVEDKGGETQFF
15 | TRBV29-1 | CSVVLTSGDTDTQYF
11 | TRBV5-5 | CASSLYREQFF
12 | TRBV29-1 | CSVEQGRNEQFF
14 | TRBV5-1 | CASSLYELANEQFF
13 | TRBV11-2 | CASSSGVPGERFF
12 | TRBV7-2 | CASSSRLEPQHF
14 | TRBV12-3/TRBV12-4 | CASRTRVRANEQFF
14 | TRBV12-3/TRBV12-4 | CASSSYRGTYERYF
15 | TRBV7-2 | CASSSRDRGHTEAFF
14 | TRBV12-3/TRBV12-4 | CASSFRRSSYEQYF
13 | TRBV21-1 | CASTEGLNDEQYF
14 | TRBV19 | CASISTGVTGELFF
13 | TRBV30 | CAWNPGTHDKQFF
16 | TRBV7-9 | CASSSGQGASNEKLFF
18 | TRBV3-1 | CASSQEDRGVSDTGELFF
15 | TRBV10-2 | CASSGTGAAKNIQYF
15 | TRBV10-2 | CASSVASGRGNEQFF
14 | TRBV2 | CASRWVGSQETQYF
14 | TRBV6-2/TRBV6-3 | CASSYSAGRGIQYF
15 | TRBV7-7 | CASSSAGPNTGELFF
13 | TRBV7-3 | CASSSLGADTQYF
15 | TRBV7-2 | CASSLGPLGIYGYTF
16 | TRBV19 | CASSIYRDRPNSPLHF
16 | TRBV28 | CASSSPRREGQETQYF
12 | TRBV29-1 | CSGMDRETKAFF
12 | TRBV20-1 | CSAVRLTYEQYF